The entry below describes one T cell receptor beta chain. Its antigen is still unknown. Base-call qualities are not available, and no considerably larger clone is one nucleotide away. The meaning of the sample's time point label: week 11, during vaccination. Each vaccine dose was 300 ug of a 20-mer mutant IDH1 peptide in Montanide, given subcutaneously with topical imiquimod. All donors had newly diagnosed IDH1-mutant astrocytomas of WHO grade 3 or 4 that showed loss of nuclear ATRX. The samples were drawn from NOA16, a multicentre, single-arm, open-label phase I trial in Germany that tested a mutant IDH1 peptide vaccine in humans for the first time. Genomic DNA for TCRB sequencing was extracted from EDTA blood using the DNeasy Blood and Tissue Kit. The data originate from a study of a mutant IDH1 vaccine in newly diagnosed glioma (dated by TCRdb to the early 2020s). About the study as a whole: Across visits V03 through V10, patients got a total of eight vaccinations, given in weeks 1, 3, 5, 7, 11, 15, 19 and 23. Vaccination started 4-6 weeks after radiotherapy alone, or was given together with temozolomide cycles in the groups whose treatment included chemotherapy. Of the 25 to 35 patients who were treated, approximately 60% were male and around 38% were female, and the mean age was approximately 40 years. Prior to enrollment, patients had been given standard therapy consisting of radiotherapy alone, temozolomide alone, or radiochemotherapy with temozolomide, with the combination given to most patients. Peripheral blood was drawn at six visits: V03 (baseline), V05, V07, V10, V12 and V13. For exploratory analyses, 25 treated patients had longitudinal TCRB deep sequencing done wherever samples were available. The study at large found these results: Changes in the top peripheral T cell clonotypes picked up by TCRB sequencing did not appear to be linked to pseudoprogression. Across multiple MHC alleles, vaccine-induced immune responses were seen in roughly 93% of patients. It was noted by the authors that analyses of patient blood samples could not be reproduced owing to sample limitations. Selection of PBMC samples for TCRB deep sequencing was based on availability.

Counted from cysteine to phenylalanine, this CDR3 has 16 amino acids. Only CDR3 DNA is held: 48 bases, read in frame from base 1. V was cut back by 3 bases and J by 5 bases, leaving a gap of 17 bases between them. CDR1 SGHKS and CDR2 YYEKEE are derived from the germline V gene (reference sequence). The library was made by the immunoSEQ multiplex PCR assay. Following the manufacturer's protocol, the hsTCRB Kit was used to amplify rearranged TCR beta chain sequences. Sequencing of TCRB libraries was carried out on an Illumina MiSeq. Under the source paper's analysis protocol: The kit vendor's proprietary platform handled demultiplexing, trimming and gene mapping. In TCRdb, the immuneACCESS table is reduced to in-frame sequences with V and J assigned. These tables do not hold every clone; where another copy was compared, an unresolved V gene accounts for under half, and the others remain unexplained. That table furnishes V, J and clone size, whereas the DNA furnished D and trimming. The sample includes about 120,000 clones, with around 80% observed a single time. 4.5% to 6% of the sample comes from the top ten.

The TCR originated in a man between 40 and 49 years old with glioma. The chain links TRBV5-5 with TRBJ1-4; the D gene is perhaps TRBD1, from 6 matching bases. Sequenced here: PBMCs, sampled from a glioma patient whose treatment included an IDH1 peptide vaccine. The CDR3 reads as follows: CASSWQGRGRNEKLFF. The nucleotide sequence is given as TGTGCCAGCAGCTGGCAGGGGAGGGGACGAAATGAAAAACTGTTTTTT.